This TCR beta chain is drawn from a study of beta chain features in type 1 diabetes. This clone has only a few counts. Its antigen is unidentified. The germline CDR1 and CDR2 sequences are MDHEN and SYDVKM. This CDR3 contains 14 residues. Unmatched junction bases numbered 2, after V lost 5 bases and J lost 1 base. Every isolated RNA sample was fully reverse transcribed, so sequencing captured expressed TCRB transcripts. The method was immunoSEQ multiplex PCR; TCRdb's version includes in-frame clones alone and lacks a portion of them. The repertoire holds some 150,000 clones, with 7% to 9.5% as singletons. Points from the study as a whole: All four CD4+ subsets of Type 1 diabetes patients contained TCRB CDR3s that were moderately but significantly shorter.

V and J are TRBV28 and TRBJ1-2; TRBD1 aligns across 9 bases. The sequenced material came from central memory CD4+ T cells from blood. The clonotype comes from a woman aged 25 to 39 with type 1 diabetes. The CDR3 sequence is CASSRTGDNYGYTF. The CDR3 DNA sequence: TGTGCCAGCAGTCGGACAGGGGATAACTATGGCTACACCTTC.